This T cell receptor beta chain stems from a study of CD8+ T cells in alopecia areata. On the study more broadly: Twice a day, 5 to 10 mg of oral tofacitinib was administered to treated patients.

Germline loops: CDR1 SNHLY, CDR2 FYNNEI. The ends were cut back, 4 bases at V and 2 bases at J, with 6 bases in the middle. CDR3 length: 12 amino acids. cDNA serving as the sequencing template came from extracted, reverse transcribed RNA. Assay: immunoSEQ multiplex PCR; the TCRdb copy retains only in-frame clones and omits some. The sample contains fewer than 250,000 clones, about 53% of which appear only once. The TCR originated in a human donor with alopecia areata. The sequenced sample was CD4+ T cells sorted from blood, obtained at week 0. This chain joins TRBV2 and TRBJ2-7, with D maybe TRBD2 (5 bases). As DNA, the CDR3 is TGTGCCAGCAGTGCGGAGGCCTACGAGCAGTACTTC. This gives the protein CASSAEAYEQYF.